Described below is a single T cell receptor (beta chain) sequence and its context. This clone was counted a single time. Its target antigen remains unknown. Per-base qualities were not stored, and no clone one base away is much larger. Per the germline V gene, MNHNS is the CDR1 and SASEGT is the CDR2. V is cut by 4 bases and J by 8 bases, and the space between the germline ends is 14 bases. The CDR3 numbers 13 residues from cysteine through phenylalanine. Just CDR3 DNA is preserved here, 39 bases in frame from base 1. The data belong to a study of cytomegalovirus exposure and HLA in healthy donors (dated by TCRdb to 2016 to 2017). Regarding the research as a whole: An earlier analysis of some 600 of the donors reported roughly 300 Gb of sequence data and 95 million to 120 million unique TCR beta sequences obtained from approximately 180 million T cells. Every discovery cohort repertoire had been produced on one sequencing platform. About 330 gigabases of sequencing data and around 80 million unique TCR sequences made up an early release that covered 640 HLA-typed donors. Donor age, sex, ethnicity and CMV serostatus were compiled alongside the repertoire data. Using immunosequencing, the study profiled T cell repertoires from about 620 subjects and related those repertoires to cytomegalovirus serostatus. In a later analysis, previously published TCR beta repertoires from fewer than 750 donors were re-analyzed and high-resolution HLA genotyping was added so that TCR occurrence patterns could be studied. Besides the first cohort of under 700 subjects, a separate validation cohort made up of over 95 different subjects was used. Among the approximately 430 genotyped donors, around 81% belonged to the genetic ancestry cluster associated with self-reported Caucasian donors. On average, roughly 250,000 unique TCR beta nucleotide sequences were sequenced per donor among fewer than 500 genotyped donors of the cohort, with 15% to 20% of those sequences being non-productive. To decide whether each TCR beta V gene segment behaved as functional or pseudogenic, an earlier analysis of fewer than 750 of the donors relied on high-throughput TCR beta sequencing. The study combined high-throughput TCR immunosequencing, statistical association of individual TCRs with disease status, and machine learning to predict cytomegalovirus infection status. About five DR-DQ haplotypes were treated as single units for association and clustering because of strong linkage in the cohort. A later genetic analysis took genome-wide SNP genotypes for about three fifths of the roughly 700 donors and used that subset as a discovery cohort. The later analysis used no new phenotypic data to find candidate immune exposures, relying instead on TCR beta sequences and their occurrence across donors. Typing coverage varied by locus: roughly 629-640 donors for A, B, C, DRB1 and DQB1; 500 to 550 for DQA1; 606 for DPA1; approximately 490 for DPB1. Both class I and class II loci were covered by HLA typing, at four-digit resolution. The study was designed to test whether signatures of past pathogen exposure could be identified by cataloging public T cell receptors.

Points the paper makes about the study in general: Because HLA typing was unavailable for some donors at each locus, only the typed subset was used in association tests. Several of the top co-occurrence clusters appeared to be linked to parvovirus B19, influenza, CMV and Epstein-Barr virus, according to a later analysis. A later analysis found that HLA-associated TCR beta chains were more clonally expanded and had lower generation probabilities than equally common non-associated chains. Roughly uniform sequencing depth across donors was assumed in presence/absence analyses, although this assumption may not hold. The authors suggested that the approach could potentially be extended to other disease states and immunological phenotypes. Only TCR beta chains were sequenced in this cohort, and the absence of alpha or paired-chain data limited detectable features. Most CMV-associated TCR beta chains appeared to be HLA-restricted in a later analysis, and the HLA associations seemed to be driven largely by CMV exposure. In a later analysis, TCR association rates were found to vary across HLA loci, with the most associated TCRs seen for DRB1 alleles and the fewest for HLA-C alleles. Linkage disequilibrium might explain the correlated functional status among segregating V segments, but an unknown experimental factor could not be ruled out. In vitro tests confirmed that a few of the cytomegalovirus-associated TCR beta chains recognize cytomegalovirus antigens. The classifier was reported to diagnose cytomegalovirus status with high specificity and sensitivity in both the original and validation cohorts. Over 15 rarely observed V segments, including chromosome 9 orphons, were excluded from the earlier analysis of approximately 500 of the donors because counts were too low. Some IMGT-functional V segments, including TRBV6-2 and TRBV6-3, could not be distinguished by the 87-base-pair reads and were therefore excluded. A further reported finding was that TCR beta sequences accurately predicted the HLA-A and HLA-B alleles for most subjects in the first cohort. For the cohort, immune exposure information was limited to CMV serostatus. A cluster of highly shared sequence variants was judged likely to be a technical artifact of the sequencing pipeline. Specific HLA alleles were associated with 16,951 TCR beta sequences at a false discovery rate of 0.05 in a later analysis. In a later genetic analysis, a missense DCLRE1C variant was associated with V-gene and J-gene trimming of TCR beta chains, and the association was replicated in an independent cohort. The study listed over 150 TCR beta chains as associated with cytomegalovirus. Most TCR sequences were observed very rarely across donors, whereas some public TCRs were present in many individuals. Assigning TCR associations to individual alleles was difficult when HLA alleles, especially DR and DQ, strongly co-occurred. In an earlier analysis of around 600 of the donors, most TCR beta V segments were observed in productive rearrangements about 90% or about 30% of the time, broadly matching IMGT annotations. In a later genetic analysis, fewer N-insertions in productive TCRs were reported among donors in an Asian-associated ancestry cluster than the approximately 710-donor mean.

The cohort was made up of approximately 670 healthy bone marrow donors. Cohort members were all nominally healthy when sampled, although unrecorded immune exposures were likely present. The donor tested CMV seronegative and was one of the 352 seronegative cohort members. Every donor gave a peripheral blood sample, and the peripheral blood mononuclear cells from that sample were used for TCR beta sequencing. Genomic DNA extraction from the blood cell samples was performed with the Qiagen DNeasy Blood Extraction Kit. Library construction relied on the immunoSEQ multiplex PCR assay. The multiplex PCR relied on a mix of 60 forward primers for TCR Vbeta segments and 13 reverse primers for TCR Jbeta segments. The CDR3 region of rearranged TCR beta genes was amplified from genomic DNA with a multiplex PCR assay. Amplified TCR beta libraries were sequenced as 87-base-pair reads on the Illumina HiSeq System. The authors processed their data as follows. In a later analysis, roughly 80 million unique TCR beta chains were counted across the 650 to 700 repertoires, and approximately 11 million of these chains were shared by at least two donors. A nearest-neighbor algorithm error-corrected the raw reads and collapsed the reads into unique sequences, merging closely related sequences to remove PCR and sequencing errors. V, D and J gene segments were assigned by aligning CDR3 sequences to IMGT reference sequences. Each retained sequence needed at least a six-nucleotide match to both a V gene segment and a J gene segment. Rearrangements were called productive when the CDR3 lacked stop codons and stayed in frame with V and J; all others were non-productive. Following IMGT convention, CDR3 was defined as the stretch from the second conserved V-encoded cysteine to the conserved J-encoded phenylalanine. The earlier analysis of 587 of the donors excluded any sequence lacking an unambiguous match to a single V gene segment. In an earlier analysis of about 590 of the donors, a V segment was called functional when productive rearrangements were above 56.7%, and segregating when the standard deviation between donors exceeded 5%. A statistical classification framework was built to diagnose cytomegalovirus status from the catalog of TCR beta chain sequences. A later analysis assigned V and J genes by comparing TCR nucleotide sequences with IMGT/GENE-DB human TR gene sequences. The TCRdist pipeline was used in a later analysis to assign CDR3 sequences and most-parsimonious VDJ recombination scenarios. In a later analysis, each TCR beta chain was defined by its CDR3 amino acid sequence together with its V-gene family, and reads lacking a unique V-gene family were excluded. As a way to deal with suspected cross-contamination and a sequencing artifact, a later analysis dropped 450 to 700 nucleotide sequences that were highly shared and had low generation probability. For each public chain, a later analysis derived a clonal expansion index from normalized ranks of inferred template counts within each repertoire. Generation probabilities in a later analysis came from a VDJ recombination model fitted to out-of-frame rearrangements, and those results were checked against IGoR. In a later analysis, TCR-TCR, TCR-HLA and TCR-CMV co-occurrence was scored with hypergeometric tests, and a repertoire-size bias correction was applied to TCR pairs. False discovery rates were estimated in a later analysis by permuting HLA or CMV assignments 20 times. A later analysis grouped co-occurring TCRs with DBSCAN, adding TCRdist sequence similarity when clustering within HLA-allele-positive subsets. For co-occurrence clustering, repertoires with fewer than 30,000 or more than 120,000 public chains were excluded, along with roughly 5 repertoires with anomalous nucleotide sharing. In its TCRdb copy, this immuneACCESS table keeps in-frame sequences only and misses some clones. Where compared with another copy, unresolved V genes explain less than half of these, and the others have no known cause. For V, J and clone size, that table is used; D and trimming come from the DNA. For this sample the table gives fewer than 200,000 clones, of which 65% to 85% were detected only once. Clones ranked in the top ten supply around 0.8% of the sample.

The clonotype was recovered from a woman between 18 and 29 years old in good health and CMV-seronegative. The sequenced material came from PBMCs. The sequence is built from TRBV6-1 and TRBJ1-2, with the identity of the D gene unclear. The nucleotides are TGTGCCAGCAGTGTCGACAAGTCCGTCGGCTACACCTTC. The translation is CASSVDKSVGYTF.